Listed below are T cell receptor beta chains from one sample, sequenced in a study of regulatory T cells in long-lasting Graves disease. Each CDR3 protein gets one entry after TCRdb re-called the multiplex PCR reads with MiXCR. The repertoire holds a few hundred thousand distinct CDR3 sequences, with 20% to 25% as singletons. The sample consisted of peripheral blood mononuclear cells (PBMCs), taken at new diagnosis, from a patient treated with antithyroid drugs. The source of these receptors is a female donor with Graves disease. CDR3s include the opening cysteine and the closing phenylalanine or tryptophan. Size is stated for part of the rows, as once, few or many counts, or as a class when the clone is expanded.

len	abundance	v_gene	j_gene	CDR3aa
14	many	TRBV28	TRBJ2-7	CASSLAGTTREQYF
14	many	TRBV6-1	TRBJ2-2	CASSVSQNTGELFF
16	many	TRBV5-1	TRBJ2-2	CASSLVVSTNTGELFF
14	many	TRBV28	TRBJ1-6	CASTDRANNSPLHF
13	many	TRBV12-3/TRBV12-4	TRBJ2-5	CASKGRNQETQYF
14	many	TRBV6-2/TRBV6-3	TRBJ1-6	CASSDGRNNSPLHF
14	many	TRBV28	TRBJ1-1	CASSLYRSQTEAFF
16	many	TRBV7-3	TRBJ2-3	CASSPASGRTPDTQYF
13	few	TRBV7-8	TRBJ1-1	CASSLYRRPEAFF
14	-	TRBV6-2/TRBV6-3	TRBJ2-5	CASTDMGAEETQYF
14	many	TRBV14	TRBJ2-5	CASGEGVSQETQYF
16	many	TRBV28	TRBJ2-7	CASSPQGARILGEQYF
13	many	TRBV24-1	TRBJ2-3	CATRQGSTDTQYF
14	many	TRBV7-2	TRBJ2-1	CASSLGRRLYEQFF
15	-	TRBV20-1	TRBJ2-3	CSAIGTSGSTDTQYF
16	many	TRBV3-1	TRBJ2-7	CASSQLRTSGTYEQYF